The clone carrying this TCR beta chain appeared a few times. Its antigen is as yet unknown. CDR3 length: 13 residues. Trimming cost V 0 bases and J 2 bases, with 6 bases left between them. Germline values: CDR1 DFQATT, CDR2 SNEGSKA (reference sequence). The source of the sample is a study of T cell repertoires in cytomegalovirus infection. In the study overall: Peptides in the study included HLA-C-restricted and HLA-B-restricted CMV epitopes. Based on public TCR beta signatures, there were indications of CMV infection and of a matching HLA type. The study's findings and limits: HLA-C-restricted CMV-specific TCR beta clonotypes prevailed in the ex vivo response. There were carriers of CMV plus the relevant HLA, and cumulative public TCR beta family frequency identified them.

TCRdb called the reads again in MiXCR, with one record for every CDR3 protein. This sample has 45,000 to 55,000 distinct CDR3 sequences, with about a fifth found just once. This TCR was sampled from a human donor in good health (CMV status not recorded). Some clones in this sample may be carry-over from other donors' samples. This sequence joins TRBV20-1 and TRBJ2-3; tentatively, D is TRBD2 (5 bases). The specimen was CD8+ T cells from cultured PBMCs, collected from culture after CMV antigen stimulation. The CDR3 is CSARDLATDTQYF. The CDR3 DNA is TGCAGTGCTAGAGATCTAGCCACAGATACGCAGTATTTT.